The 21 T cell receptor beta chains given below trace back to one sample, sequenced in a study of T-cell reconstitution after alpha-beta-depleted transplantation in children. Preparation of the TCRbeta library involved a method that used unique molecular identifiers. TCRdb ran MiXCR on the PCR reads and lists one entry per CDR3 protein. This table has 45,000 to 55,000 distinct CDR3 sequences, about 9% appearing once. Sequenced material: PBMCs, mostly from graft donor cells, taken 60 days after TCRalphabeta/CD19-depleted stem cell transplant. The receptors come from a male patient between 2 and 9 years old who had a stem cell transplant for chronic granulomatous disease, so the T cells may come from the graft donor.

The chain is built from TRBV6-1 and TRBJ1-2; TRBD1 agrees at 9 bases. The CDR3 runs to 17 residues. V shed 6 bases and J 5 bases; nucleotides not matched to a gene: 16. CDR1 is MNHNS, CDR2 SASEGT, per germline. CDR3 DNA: TGTGCCAGCAGCTCCGGGACAGGGCCCAGTCCTTCGTATGGCTACACCTTC. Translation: CASSSGTGPSPSYGYTF.

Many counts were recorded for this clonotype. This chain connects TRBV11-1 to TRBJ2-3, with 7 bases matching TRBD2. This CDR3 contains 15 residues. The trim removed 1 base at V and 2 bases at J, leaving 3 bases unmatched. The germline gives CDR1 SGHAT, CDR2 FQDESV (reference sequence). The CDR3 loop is CASSLGEGFTDTQYF. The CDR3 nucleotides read TGTGCCAGCAGCTTAGGGGAGGGCTTCACAGATACGCAGTATTTT.

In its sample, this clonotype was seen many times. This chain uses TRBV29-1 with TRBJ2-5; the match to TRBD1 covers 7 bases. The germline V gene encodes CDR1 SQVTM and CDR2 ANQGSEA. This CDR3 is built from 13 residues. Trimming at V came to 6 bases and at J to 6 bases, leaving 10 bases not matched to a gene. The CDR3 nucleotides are TGCAGCGTATCGACAGGGAGAGGGAAGACCCAGTACTTC. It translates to CSVSTGRGKTQYF.

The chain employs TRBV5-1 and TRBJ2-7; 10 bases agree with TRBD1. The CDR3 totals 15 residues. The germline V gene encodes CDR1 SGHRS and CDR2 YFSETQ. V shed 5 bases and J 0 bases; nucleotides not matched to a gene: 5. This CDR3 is CASRAGQGSSYEQYF. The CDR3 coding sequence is TGCGCCAGCAGGGCGGGACAGGGGAGCTCCTACGAGCAGTACTTC.

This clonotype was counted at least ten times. Written as DNA, the CDR3 is TGTGCCAGCAGCGTAGGGAGGGAGCGGGGGGTGGGGACTGAAGCTTTCTTT. It is translated as CASSVGRERGVGTEAFF. The V and J genes are TRBV9 and TRBJ1-1, with D tentatively TRBD1 (5 bases). Germline CDR1 SGDLS, CDR2 YYNGEE. Trimming took 0 bases from V and 5 from J, leaving 20 bases between them. The CDR3 covers 17 residues.

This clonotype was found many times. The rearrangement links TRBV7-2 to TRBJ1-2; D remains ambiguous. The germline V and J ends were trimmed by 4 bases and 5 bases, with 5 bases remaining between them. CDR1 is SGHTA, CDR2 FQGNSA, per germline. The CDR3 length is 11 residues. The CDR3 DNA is TGTGCCAGCAGCTACGAATATGGCTACACCTTC. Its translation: CASSYEYGYTF.

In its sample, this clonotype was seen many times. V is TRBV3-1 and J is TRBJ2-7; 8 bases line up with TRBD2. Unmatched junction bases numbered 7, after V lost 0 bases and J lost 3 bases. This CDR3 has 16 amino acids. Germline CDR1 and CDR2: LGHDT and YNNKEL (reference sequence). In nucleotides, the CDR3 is TGTGCCAGCAGCCAAGATCCCGGGGGGGGATTCTACGAGCAGTACTTC. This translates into CASSQDPGGGFYEQYF.

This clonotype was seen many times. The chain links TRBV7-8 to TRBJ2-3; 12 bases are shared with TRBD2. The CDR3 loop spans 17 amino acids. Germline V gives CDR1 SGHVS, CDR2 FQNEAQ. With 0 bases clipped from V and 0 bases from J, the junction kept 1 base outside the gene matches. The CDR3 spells CASSLALAGGSTDTQYF. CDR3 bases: TGTGCCAGCAGCTTAGCGCTAGCGGGAGGGAGCACAGATACGCAGTATTTT.

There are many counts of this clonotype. CDR3 DNA: TGCGCCACTCGGACGTCCGGGAACACTGAAGCTTTCTTT. This sequence encodes CATRTSGNTEAFF. J is TRBJ1-1 and V is TRBV5-1; D not certain. Deletions cut 9 bases from V and 1 base from J, with 13 bases between. The germline gives CDR1 SGHRS, CDR2 YFSETQ. The length of the CDR3 is 13 residues.

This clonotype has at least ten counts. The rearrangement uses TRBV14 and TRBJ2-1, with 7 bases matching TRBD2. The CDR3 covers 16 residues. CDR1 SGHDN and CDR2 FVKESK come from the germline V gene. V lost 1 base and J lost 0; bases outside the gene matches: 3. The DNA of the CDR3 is TGTGCCAGCAGCCAAGCCCGCGGGAGCTCCTACAATGAGCAGTTCTTC. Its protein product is CASSQARGSSYNEQFF.

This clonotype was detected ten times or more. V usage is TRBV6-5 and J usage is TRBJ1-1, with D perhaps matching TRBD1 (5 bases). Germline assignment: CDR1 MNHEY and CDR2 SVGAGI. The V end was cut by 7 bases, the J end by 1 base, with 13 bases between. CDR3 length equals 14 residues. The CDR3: CASTATGKNTEAFF. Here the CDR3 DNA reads TGTGCCAGCACCGCAACAGGAAAGAACACTGAAGCTTTCTTT.

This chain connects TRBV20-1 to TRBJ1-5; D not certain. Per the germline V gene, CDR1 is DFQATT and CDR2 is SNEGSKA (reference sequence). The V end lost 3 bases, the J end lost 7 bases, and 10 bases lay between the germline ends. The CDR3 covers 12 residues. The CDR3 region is CSASRLTQPQHF. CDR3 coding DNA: TGCAGTGCTAGCCGTTTGACCCAGCCCCAGCATTTT.

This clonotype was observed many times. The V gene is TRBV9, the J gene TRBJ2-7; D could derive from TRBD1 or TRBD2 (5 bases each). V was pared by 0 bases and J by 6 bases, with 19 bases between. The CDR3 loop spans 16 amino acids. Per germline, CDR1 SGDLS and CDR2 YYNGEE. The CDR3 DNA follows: TGTGCCAGCAGCGTAGCCCTTGGGGCTAGCTTCTTCGAGCAGTACTTC. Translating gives CASSVALGASFFEQYF.

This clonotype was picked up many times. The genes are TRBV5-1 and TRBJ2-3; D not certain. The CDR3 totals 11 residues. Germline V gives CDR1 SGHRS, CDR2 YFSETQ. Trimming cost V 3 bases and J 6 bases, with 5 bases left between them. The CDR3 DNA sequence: TGCGCCAGCAGCTGTATGGATACGCAGTATTTT. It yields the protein CASSCMDTQYF.

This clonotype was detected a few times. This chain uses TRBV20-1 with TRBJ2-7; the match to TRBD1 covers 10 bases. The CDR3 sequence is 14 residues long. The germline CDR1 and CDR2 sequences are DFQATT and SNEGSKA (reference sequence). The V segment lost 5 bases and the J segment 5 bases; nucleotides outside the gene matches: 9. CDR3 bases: TGCAGTGCTCCCTCGGACAGGGGGACCCACGAGCAGTACTTC. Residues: CSAPSDRGTHEQYF.

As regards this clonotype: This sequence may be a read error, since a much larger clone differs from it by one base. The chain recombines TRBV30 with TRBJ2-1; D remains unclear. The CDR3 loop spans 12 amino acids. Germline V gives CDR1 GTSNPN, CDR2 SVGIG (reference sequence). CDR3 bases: TGTACCTGGAGTGTAGCATCTGTCGCGCAGTTCTTC. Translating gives CTWSVASVAQFF.

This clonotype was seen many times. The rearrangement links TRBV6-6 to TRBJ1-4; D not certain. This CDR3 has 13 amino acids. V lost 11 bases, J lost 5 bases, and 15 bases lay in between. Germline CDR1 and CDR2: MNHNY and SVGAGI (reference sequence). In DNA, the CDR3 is TGTGCCGGGCAGGTGGATCTAAATGAAAAACTGTTTTTT. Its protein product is CAGQVDLNEKLFF.

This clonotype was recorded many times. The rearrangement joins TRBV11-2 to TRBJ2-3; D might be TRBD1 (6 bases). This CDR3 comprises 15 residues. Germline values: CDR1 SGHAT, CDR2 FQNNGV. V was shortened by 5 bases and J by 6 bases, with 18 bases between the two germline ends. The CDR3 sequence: CASSPGTMAGDTQYF. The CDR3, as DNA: TGTGCCAGCAGCCCGGGGACAATGGCCGGGGATACGCAGTATTTT.

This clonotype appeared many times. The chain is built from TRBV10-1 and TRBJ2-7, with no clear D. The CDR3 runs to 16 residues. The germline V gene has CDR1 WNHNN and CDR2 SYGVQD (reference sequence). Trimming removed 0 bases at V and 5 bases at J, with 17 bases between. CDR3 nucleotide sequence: TGCGCCAGCAGTGAGTCAGTCTCTAGTTTGCTCCACGAGCAGTACTTC. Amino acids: CASSESVSSLLHEQYF.

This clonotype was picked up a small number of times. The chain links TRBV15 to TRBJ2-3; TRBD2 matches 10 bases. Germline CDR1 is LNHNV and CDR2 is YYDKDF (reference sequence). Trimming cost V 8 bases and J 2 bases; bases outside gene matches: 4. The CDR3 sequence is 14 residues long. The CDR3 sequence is CATRGLALTDTQYF. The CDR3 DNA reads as TGTGCCACCCGGGGACTAGCGCTCACAGATACGCAGTATTTT. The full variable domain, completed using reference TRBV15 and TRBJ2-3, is DAMVIQNPRYQVTQFGKPVTLSCSQTLNHNVMYWYQQKSSQAPKLLFHYYDKDFNNEADTPDNFQSRRPNTSFCFLDIRSPGLGDTAMYLCATRGLALTDTQYFGPGTRLTVL.

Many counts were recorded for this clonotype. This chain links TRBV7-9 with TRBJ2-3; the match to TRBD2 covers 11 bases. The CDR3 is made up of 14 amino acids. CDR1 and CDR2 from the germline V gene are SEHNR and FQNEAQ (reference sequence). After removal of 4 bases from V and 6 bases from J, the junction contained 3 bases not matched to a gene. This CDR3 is CASSSLAGGDTQYF. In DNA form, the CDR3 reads TGTGCCAGCAGCTCCTTAGCGGGAGGGGATACGCAGTATTTT.